The clone carrying this T cell receptor beta chain showed up many times. Both TCRalpha and TCRbeta chains were reverse transcribed with V-gene-specific primers. A constant-region primer paired with the V-primer adapter amplified TCRs over 20 PCR cycles. Amplifying the isolated mRNA was done by in vitro transcription. TCRdb re-called the reads through MiXCR, storing one row per CDR3 protein. The table includes roughly 56,000 distinct CDR3 sequences, approximately 22% detected once. The time point was: after trial treatment. Treatment indicated: LDRT plus nivolumab, ipilimumab, low-dose cyclophosphamide and aspirin (RACIN trial). The ends were cut back, 0 bases at V and 6 bases at J, with 7 bases in the middle. The germline V gene encodes CDR1 LNHDA and CDR2 SQIVND (reference sequence). This CDR3 has 13 amino acids. The sample originates from a study of low-dose radiotherapy and immunotherapy resistance in tumors. For the study at large: The study administered intravenous cyclophosphamide at 200 mg/m2 every two weeks, one day ahead of radiation and immunotherapy. Aspirin was taken orally by patients at 300 mg daily for four cycles from cycle 1 day 1.

The specimen was PBMCs, collected after low-dose radiotherapy plus immunotherapy. The receptor comes from a male donor with prostate cancer. This rearrangement joins TRBV19 to TRBJ2-3; D ambiguous. The CDR3 reads CASSIERQDTQYF. CDR3 DNA: TGTGCCAGTAGTATAGAACGCCAGGATACGCAGTATTTT.